The 24 T cell receptor beta chains listed next were all sequenced from one sample in a study of T cells expressing NK-cell markers. Reprocessing the 5' RACE reads, TCRdb reports a single entry for every CDR3 protein and omits DNA. The sample table sets out 400,000 to 500,000 distinct CDR3 sequences. Sequencing was performed on blood T cells: a sorted CD56 or NKG2C T cell subset, CD4+ or CD8+ T cells, or bulk PBMC T cells (not recorded which). The receptors were gathered from a woman aged 18-70 years in good health.

The chain recombines TRBV7-9 with TRBJ2-7; the D gene TCRdb calls, TRBD2, cannot be checked with no DNA. The CDR3 runs to 16 residues. Germline V CDR1 and CDR2: SEHNR, FQNEAQ (reference sequence). Here the CDR3 reads CASSFVPAGKSYEQYF. The full variable domain, with the rest looked up from reference TRBV7-9 and TRBJ2-7, is DTGVSQNPRHKITKRGQNVTFRCDPISEHNRLYWYRQTLGQGPEFLTYFQNEAQLEKSRLLSDRFSAERPKGSFSTLEIQRTEQGDSAMYLCASSFVPAGKSYEQYFGPGTRLTVT.

The rearrangement uses TRBV15 and TRBJ2-2; TCRdb's D call of TRBD2 is untestable without DNA. The CDR3 contains 16 residues. The germline V gene encodes CDR1 LNHNV and CDR2 YYDKDF (reference sequence). The CDR3 reads CATVDLAGGPTGELFF.

This chain uses TRBV7-9 with TRBJ2-1. Looked up from germline, CDR1 is SEHNR and CDR2 is FQNEAQ (reference sequence). The CDR3 consists of 14 residues. CDR3 in amino acids: CASSFGWADNEQFF.

V and J are TRBV15 and TRBJ1-2; the TRBD1 assignment by TCRdb is unverifiable without DNA. This CDR3 has 18 amino acids. CDR1 is LNHNV, CDR2 YYDKDF, per germline (reference sequence). The CDR3 region is CATSRDWDMTPLNYGYTF.

The J gene is TRBJ2-2, the V gene TRBV19; TCRdb's D gene call, TRBD2, goes unchecked for lack of DNA. CDR1 and CDR2 from the germline V gene are LNHDA and SQIVND (reference sequence). This CDR3 region has 14 residues. The CDR3 loop reads CASGTGVETGELFF.

The rearrangement joins TRBV20-1 to TRBJ1-1; TCRdb names TRBD1, which stays unverified in the absence of DNA. Germline V gene lookup returns CDR1 DFQATT and CDR2 SNEGSKA (reference sequence). The CDR3 has 15 residues. The CDR3 loop reads CSARGHSLGNTEAFF.

The rearrangement joins TRBV12-3 or TRBV12-4 to TRBJ2-7; lacking DNA, the TRBD1 call made by TCRdb goes unchecked. The CDR3 runs 15 residues. CDR3 sequence reads: CASSLAGSALYEQYF.

The chain's CDR3 is CASSLYRLGTSGSGELFF. The chain has TRBV12-3 or TRBV12-4 and TRBJ2-2; absent DNA, TCRdb's TRBD2 call cannot be checked. The CDR3 is 18 residues long.

This chain links TRBV20-1 with TRBJ2-7; as DNA is missing, the TRBD1 call by TCRdb cannot be tested. CDR1 is DFQATT, CDR2 SNEGSKA, per germline (reference sequence). The CDR3 covers 12 residues. CDR3 loop: CSARDRAYEQYF.

The CDR3 sequence: CSASYADEAFF. The rearrangement uses TRBV20-1 and TRBJ1-1. Germline V gene sequence: CDR1 DFQATT, CDR2 SNEGSKA (reference sequence). This CDR3 contains 11 residues.

The CDR3 loop is CASSALAGVGGELFF. This chain links TRBV12-3 or TRBV12-4 with TRBJ2-2; the D call of TRBD2 rests on TCRdb alone, since no DNA is present to check it. The CDR3 has 15 amino acids.

The chain couples TRBV4-3 to TRBJ1-6. CDR1 and CDR2 (germline): LGHNA, YSLEER. The length of the CDR3 is 16 residues. The CDR3 loop is CASSQDWEYYNSPLHF.

The CDR3 is CASSPLGNTQYF. The J gene is TRBJ2-3, the V gene TRBV12-3 or TRBV12-4; TCRdb lists TRBD2, though no DNA is available to test this call. CDR3 length: 12 amino acids.

This chain connects TRBV5-6 to TRBJ1-5; the TCRdb call, TRBD1, lacks DNA for checking. The CDR3 spans 17 residues. Germline V lookup: CDR1 SGHDT, CDR2 YYEEEE. The CDR3 spells CASSRAGTGGSNQPQHF. Together with reference TRBV5-6 and TRBJ1-5, the CDR3 gives the full variable domain: DAGVTQSPTHLIKTRGQQVTLRCSPKSGHDTVSWYQQALGQGPQFIFQYYEEEERQRGNFPDRFSGHQFPNYSSELNVNALLLGDSALYLCASSRAGTGGSNQPQHFGDGTRLSIL.

This sequence joins TRBV2 and TRBJ1-6; TCRdb indicates TRBD1, and absent DNA this call remains unverified. CDR3 length: 13 residues. Per the germline V gene, CDR1 is SNHLY and CDR2 is FYNNEI. CDR3 sequence reads: CAIQGGYNSPLHF. Full variable domain (outside the CDR3, taken from reference TRBV2 and TRBJ1-6): EPEVTQTPSHQVTQMGQEVILRCVPISNHLYFYWYRQILGQKVEFLVSFYNNEISEKSEIFDDQFSVERPDGSNFTLKIRSTKLEDSAMYFCAIQGGYNSPLHFGNGTRLTVT.

The CDR3 loop is CASSPGIGYLWGTEAFF. This rearrangement joins TRBV5-1 to TRBJ1-1; TCRdb gives TRBD1 as the D gene, but with no DNA this cannot be confirmed. This CDR3 has 17 residues. CDR1 and CDR2 (germline): SGHRS, YFSETQ.

This chain joins TRBV7-3 and TRBJ2-1; TCRdb lists TRBD2, though no DNA is available to test this call. CDR3 length: 13 amino acids. The germline V gene has CDR1 SGHTA and CDR2 FQGTGA. The CDR3 sequence: CASSPASGNEQFF.

V usage is TRBV7-9 and J usage is TRBJ1-2; TCRdb calls TRBD1, which cannot be checked without DNA. Germline CDR1 SEHNR, CDR2 FQNEAQ (reference sequence). This CDR3 contains 14 residues. Here the CDR3 reads CASSADRGGYGYTF.

The CDR3 is CASAPPEEPPQVGELFF. The chain links TRBV7-2 to TRBJ2-2; without DNA, the TCRdb call of TRBD2 cannot be checked. Germline assignment: CDR1 SGHTA and CDR2 FQGNSA. This CDR3 is 17 amino acids long.

The CDR3 protein is CASSEGLARGLTQYF. V and J are TRBV6-1 and TRBJ2-5; the TRBD1 assignment by TCRdb is unverifiable without DNA. This CDR3 has 15 amino acids. The germline V gene has CDR1 MNHNS and CDR2 SASEGT.

The chain recombines TRBV5-4 with TRBJ2-1. In germline, CDR1 is SGHNT, CDR2 YYREEE (reference sequence). The CDR3 runs to 14 residues. The CDR3 sequence: CASSWGSVYNEQFF.

V and J are TRBV14 and TRBJ1-6; TCRdb selects TRBD1, and the lack of DNA leaves this call unchecked. This CDR3 contains 14 residues. Germline V gene sequence: CDR1 SGHDN, CDR2 FVKESK. The CDR3 is CASSVGQGNSPLHF. The full variable domain, with the rest looked up from reference TRBV14 and TRBJ1-6, is EAGVTQFPSHSVIEKGQTVTLRCDPISGHDNLYWYRRVMGKEIKFLLHFVKESKQDESGMPNNRFLAERTGGTYSTLKVQPAELEDSGVYFCASSVGQGNSPLHFGNGTRLTVT.

The V call is TRBV5-1, the J call TRBJ2-7; TCRdb picks TRBD1, but there is no DNA to check that call. The CDR3 runs to 15 residues. Germline CDR1 is SGHRS and CDR2 is YFSETQ. CDR3 region: CASSLGLTPIYEQYF.

The chain's CDR3 is CASSPEVSGANVLTF. J is TRBJ2-6 and V is TRBV18. The CDR3 is 15 residues long. Germline assignment: CDR1 KGHSH and CDR2 LQKENI.